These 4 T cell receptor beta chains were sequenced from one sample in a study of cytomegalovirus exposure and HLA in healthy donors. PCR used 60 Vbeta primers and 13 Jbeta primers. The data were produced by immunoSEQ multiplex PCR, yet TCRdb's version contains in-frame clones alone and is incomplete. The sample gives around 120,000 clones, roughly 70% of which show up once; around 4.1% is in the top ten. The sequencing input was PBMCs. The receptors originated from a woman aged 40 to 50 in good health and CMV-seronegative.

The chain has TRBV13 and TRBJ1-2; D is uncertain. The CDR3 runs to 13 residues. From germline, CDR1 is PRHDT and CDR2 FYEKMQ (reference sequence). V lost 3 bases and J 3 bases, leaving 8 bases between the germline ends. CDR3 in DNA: TGTGCCAGCAGCTTCGGCGGATACTATGGCTACACCTTC. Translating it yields CASSFGGYYGYTF.

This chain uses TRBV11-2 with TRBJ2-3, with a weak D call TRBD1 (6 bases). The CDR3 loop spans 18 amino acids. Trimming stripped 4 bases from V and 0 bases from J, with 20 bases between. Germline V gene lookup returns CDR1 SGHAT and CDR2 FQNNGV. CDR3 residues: CASSSIAGQRKSTDTQYF. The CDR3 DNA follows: TGTGCCAGCAGCTCTATCGCCGGACAGCGGAAGAGCACAGATACGCAGTATTTT. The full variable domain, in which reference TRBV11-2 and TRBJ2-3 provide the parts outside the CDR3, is EAGVAQSPRYKIIEKRQSVAFWCNPISGHATLYWYQQILGQGPKLLIQFQNNGVVDDSQLPKDRFSAERLKGVDSTLKIQPAKLEDSAVYLCASSSIAGQRKSTDTQYFGPGTRLTVL.

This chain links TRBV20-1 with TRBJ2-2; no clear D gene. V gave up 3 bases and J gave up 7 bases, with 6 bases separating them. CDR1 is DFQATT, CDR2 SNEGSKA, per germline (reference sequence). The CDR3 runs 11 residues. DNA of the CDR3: TGCAGTGCTAGGAGGAGCGGGGAGCTGTTTTTT. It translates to CSARRSGELFF.

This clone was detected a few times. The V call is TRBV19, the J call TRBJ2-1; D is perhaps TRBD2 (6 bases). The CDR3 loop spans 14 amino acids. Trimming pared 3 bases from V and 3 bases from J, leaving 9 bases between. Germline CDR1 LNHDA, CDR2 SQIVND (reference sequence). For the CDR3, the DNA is TGTGCCAGTAGTATGTGGGGGGACTACAATGAGCAGTTCTTC. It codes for CASSMWGDYNEQFF.